This T cell receptor beta chain was profiled in a study of type 1 regulatory T cells. One entry per CDR3 protein, called by TCRdb with MiXCR from the reads. The data show about 74,000 distinct CDR3 sequences, with nearly 65% seen just once and 6.5% to 8.5% held by the top ten. About this clonotype: Its antigen remains unidentified.

V was pared by 0 bases and J by 6 bases, with 8 bases between. CDR1 LGHDT and CDR2 YNNKEL come from the germline V gene (reference sequence). This CDR3 has 14 residues. The V call is TRBV3-1, the J call TRBJ2-2; D unresolved. This sequence was found in a human donor in good health. The sequencing input was cultured T cells, either the whole culture or a sorted T cell fraction (not recorded which). Regarding subset: Tr1-enriched cell product generated in vitro against host alloantigens. The CDR3 coding sequence is TGTGCCAGCAGCCAAGATATCGGCCCCGGGGAGCTGTTTTTT. Its protein is CASSQDIGPGELFF.